The 21 T cell receptor beta chains given below trace back to one sample, sequenced in a study of CD8 T cells in ankylosing spondylitis. Each CDR3 protein is one row after TCRdb ran MiXCR on the 5' RACE reads. The data contain 35,000 or so distinct CDR3 sequences, about 6% of them singletons. The sequencing sample was made of blood, either unsorted or a sorted T cell fraction (not recorded which). The receptors derive from a male donor with ankylosing spondylitis or in good health (not recorded which).

This clonotype appeared many times. The chain couples TRBV10-2 to TRBJ2-1; 8 bases fit TRBD2. V lost 6 bases, J lost 2 bases, and 9 bases stayed unmatched. CDR1 and CDR2 from the germline V gene are WSHSY and SAAADI. This CDR3 has 16 amino acids. In DNA, the CDR3 is TGCGCCAGCAGACGACTAGCGTTGAGTACCTACAATGAGCAGTTCTTC. Translated, it gives CASRRLALSTYNEQFF.

This clonotype was observed at least ten times. The chain links TRBV7-9 to TRBJ2-2; D is unresolved. The germline CDR1 and CDR2 sequences are SEHNR and FQNEAQ (reference sequence). V dropped 5 bases and J dropped 6 bases, with 7 bases sitting between them. There are 12 residues in the CDR3. CDR3 loop: CASSQAPGELFF. As DNA, the CDR3 is TGTGCCAGCAGCCAAGCCCCCGGGGAGCTGTTTTTT.

This clonotype was seen repeatedly, ten times or more. V gene TRBV7-8 combines with J gene TRBJ2-1; D may match TRBD1 or TRBD2 (5 bases each). CDR1 is SGHVS and CDR2 is FQNEAQ in the germline V gene. Trimming pared 1 base from V and 7 bases from J, leaving 8 bases between. The CDR3 has 13 amino acids. This chain's CDR3 is CASSLGGENEQFF. The CDR3 coding sequence is TGTGCCAGCAGCTTAGGAGGGGAAAATGAGCAGTTCTTC.

By share, this clonotype ranks as medium-sized. The chain combines TRBV9 with TRBJ2-1; no reliable D call. The CDR3 contains 14 residues. Trimming cost V 0 bases and J 3 bases, with 7 bases left between them. Germline assignment: CDR1 SGDLS and CDR2 YYNGEE. The CDR3 bases are TGTGCCAGCAGCGTAGGTCTGGTCTACAATGAGCAGTTCTTC. As protein: CASSVGLVYNEQFF.

This clonotype was seen at least ten times. The V gene is TRBV18, the J gene TRBJ1-1; D is undetermined. Germline CDR1 KGHSH, CDR2 LQKENI. V shed 3 bases and J shed 3 bases, with 8 bases lying between them. The CDR3 loop spans 13 amino acids. As DNA, the CDR3 is TGTGCCAGCTCACCTAGGGCAGACACTGAAGCTTTCTTT. It translates to CASSPRADTEAFF.

This clonotype was seen many times. The rearrangement joins TRBV10-1 to TRBJ2-3, with D hard to call. Germline-derived CDR1 and CDR2 are WNHNN and SYGVQD (reference sequence). The CDR3 is made up of 11 amino acids. Trimming stripped 5 bases from V and 6 bases from J, with 6 bases between. In DNA, the CDR3 is TGCGCCAGCAGTATGGGTGATACGCAGTATTTT. This encodes CASSMGDTQYF.

This clonotype has ten or more counts. J is TRBJ2-5 and V is TRBV29-1, with a tentative D call TRBD1 (6 bases). From germline, CDR1 is SQVTM and CDR2 ANQGSEA. This CDR3 has 12 amino acids. Trimming pared 6 bases from V and 5 bases from J, leaving 13 bases between. CDR3 loop: CSVVSGDETQYF. The CDR3 region has the DNA TGCAGCGTGGTTTCAGGGGACGAGACCCAGTACTTC.

This clonotype was seen at least ten times. This chain joins TRBV19 and TRBJ2-7; 8 nucleotides agree with TRBD2. Per germline, CDR1 LNHDA and CDR2 SQIVND (reference sequence). The CDR3 is made up of 13 amino acids. V trimming: 3 bases; J trimming: 6 bases; junction bases outside the gene matches: 4. The CDR3 coding sequence is TGTGCCAGTAGTATCACCGGGGGGGGCGAGCAGTACTTC. This encodes CASSITGGGEQYF.

This clonotype has a count of ten or more. V gene TRBV9 combines with J gene TRBJ2-2; either TRBD1 or TRBD2 may supply D (5 bases each). Trimming shortened V by 4 bases and J by 5 bases, and 18 bases separated the two germline ends. Germline CDR1 SGDLS, CDR2 YYNGEE. CDR3 length: 16 residues. CDR3 region: CASSLRGGPRTGELFF. DNA of the CDR3: TGTGCCAGCAGCCTTAGGGGCGGGCCGAGAACCGGGGAGCTGTTTTTT.

This clonotype was recorded at least ten times. This CDR3 reads CSVGDSGTVYGTQYF. The CDR3 DNA follows: TGCAGCGTTGGGGATAGCGGGACGGTGTACGGTACGCAGTATTTT. This chain joins TRBV29-1 and TRBJ2-3; TRBD2 agrees at 8 bases. V dropped 4 bases and J dropped 8; count of bases not matched to a gene: 14. Germline CDR1 and CDR2: SQVTM and ANQGSEA. The CDR3 length is 15 residues.

Details on this clonotype: Likely a read error: the CDR3 ends without its conserved phenylalanine or tryptophan. The DNA is omitted, as the CDR3 cannot be located on it reliably, and the CDR3 follows TCRdb's listing. This rearrangement joins TRBV24-1 to TRBJ2-4; TRBD2, as called in the table, went unchecked against the DNA. The CDR3 extends over 14 residues, inclusive of both ends. The germline gives CDR1 KGHDR, CDR2 SFDVKD. CDR3 residues: CATSDSGLVAIQYY.

This clonotype was seen repeatedly, ten times or more. The chain combines TRBV6-5 with TRBJ2-3; 9 bases fit TRBD1. The V gene's germline CDR1 is MNHEY and CDR2 SVGAGI. Trimming took 2 bases from V and 4 from J; bases not matched to a gene: 1. The CDR3 length is 14 residues. CDR3 in amino acids: CASSYGTGSDTQYF. CDR3 bases: TGTGCCAGCAGTTACGGGACAGGGTCAGATACGCAGTATTTT.

This clonotype was seen at least ten times. This sequence joins TRBV7-6 and TRBJ1-1; D remains unclear. The CDR3 has 13 residues. CDR1 SGHVS and CDR2 FNYEAQ come from the germline V gene. The V end lost 0 bases, the J end lost 11 bases, and 13 bases lay between the germline ends. The CDR3 protein is CASSLAHGGVAFF. Here the CDR3 DNA reads TGTGCCAGCAGCTTAGCCCACGGTGGGGTGGCTTTCTTT.

This clonotype has ten or more counts. The chain combines TRBV15 with TRBJ2-3; 7 nucleotides align to TRBD2. With V trimmed by 3 bases and J by 6 bases, 9 bases remained unmatched. The CDR3 extends over 15 amino acids. The germline V gene has CDR1 LNHNV and CDR2 YYDKDF (reference sequence). For the CDR3, the DNA is TGTGCCACCAGCAGCCCAACTTTGACTAGCGATACGCAGTATTTT. Translated, it gives CATSSPTLTSDTQYF.

This clonotype was recorded many times. The rearrangement uses TRBV4-1 and TRBJ2-6; no definite D call. The CDR3 is 17 residues long. Trimming took off 0 bases at V and 1 base at J, with 10 bases between the two ends. CDR1 is MGHRA, CDR2 YSYEKL, per germline. This CDR3 is CASSQDSHHSGANVLTF. The CDR3 bases are TGCGCCAGCAGCCAAGATTCGCACCATTCTGGGGCCAACGTCCTGACTTTC.

This clonotype was observed at least ten times. The chain is built from TRBV6-1 and TRBJ2-3; D call uncertain. This CDR3 region has 13 residues. Germline lookup yields CDR1 MNHNS and CDR2 SASEGT. Deletions cut 6 bases from V and 8 bases from J, with 15 bases between. CDR3 sequence reads: CASRSESPGTQYF. DNA for the CDR3: TGTGCCAGCAGGTCCGAGAGTCCGGGTACGCAGTATTTT.

The table lists this clonotype with many counts. The CDR3 sequence: CASSVLSTGKNTEAFF. For the CDR3, the DNA is TGTGCCAGCAGCGTTTTATCAACAGGGAAGAACACTGAAGCTTTCTTT. V gene TRBV4-2 combines with J gene TRBJ1-1; possibly TRBD1 for D (6 bases). V shed 5 bases and J shed 1 base, with 17 bases lying between them. This CDR3 comprises 16 residues. CDR1 and CDR2 (germline): LGHNA, YNFKEQ.

The table lists this clonotype with many counts. The rearrangement links TRBV6-1 to TRBJ2-5, with 8 positions matching TRBD2. The CDR3 totals 13 residues. Germline values: CDR1 MNHNS, CDR2 SASEGT. Trimming cost V 6 bases and J 4 bases; bases outside gene matches: 4. The CDR3 nucleotides are TGTGCCAGCAGGGGACTAGTAGGAGAGACCCAGTACTTC. Translating it yields CASRGLVGETQYF.

This clonotype was seen ten or more times. The rearrangement joins TRBV12-3 or TRBV12-4 to TRBJ1-2; D is uncertain. V was cut by 6 bases and J by 1 base, with 6 bases left in between. The CDR3 runs 12 residues. The CDR3 DNA reads as TGTGCCAGCAGCGAAAATAACTATGGCTACACCTTC. Translation: CASSENNYGYTF.

This clonotype appeared many times. The rearrangement uses TRBV19 and TRBJ2-7; TRBD1 is a possible D gene (5 bases). Germline lookup yields CDR1 LNHDA and CDR2 SQIVND (reference sequence). Trimming stripped 5 bases from V and 7 bases from J, with 9 bases between. The CDR3 runs to 11 residues. The CDR3 spells CASSFRQEQYF. The CDR3 nucleotides read TGTGCCAGTAGTTTCCGACAGGAGCAGTACTTC.

This clonotype appeared many times. The genes are TRBV7-9 and TRBJ2-2, with 8 positions matching TRBD1. The V and J ends lost 4 bases and 5 bases, in that order; junction bases with no gene match: 12. In germline, CDR1 is SEHNR, CDR2 FQNEAQ (reference sequence). CDR3 length: 17 amino acids. CDR3 sequence reads: CASSSRTGRPMTGELFF. CDR3 sequence (DNA): TGTGCCAGCAGCTCCCGGACAGGGCGGCCAATGACCGGGGAGCTGTTTTTT.